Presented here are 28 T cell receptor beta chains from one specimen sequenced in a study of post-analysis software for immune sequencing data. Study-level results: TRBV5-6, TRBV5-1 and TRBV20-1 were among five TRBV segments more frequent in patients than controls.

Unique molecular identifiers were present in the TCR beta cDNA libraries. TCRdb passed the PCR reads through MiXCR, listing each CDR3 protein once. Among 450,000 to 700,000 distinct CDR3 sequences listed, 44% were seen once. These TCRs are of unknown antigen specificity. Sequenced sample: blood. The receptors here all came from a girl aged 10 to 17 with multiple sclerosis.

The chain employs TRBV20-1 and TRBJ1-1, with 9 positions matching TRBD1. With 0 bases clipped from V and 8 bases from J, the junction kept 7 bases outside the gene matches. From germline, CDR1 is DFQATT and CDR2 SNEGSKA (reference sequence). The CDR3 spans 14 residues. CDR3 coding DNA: TGCAGTGCTAGAGATACAGGGGGCGATTACGAAGCTTTCTTT. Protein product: CSARDTGGDYEAFF.

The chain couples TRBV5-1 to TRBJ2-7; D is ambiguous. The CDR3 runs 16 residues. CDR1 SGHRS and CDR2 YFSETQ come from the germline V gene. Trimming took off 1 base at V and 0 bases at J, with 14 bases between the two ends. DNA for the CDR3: TGCGCCAGCAGCTTGCGCTCCGACCTTAGCTCCTACGAGCAGTACTTC. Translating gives CASSLRSDLSSYEQYF.

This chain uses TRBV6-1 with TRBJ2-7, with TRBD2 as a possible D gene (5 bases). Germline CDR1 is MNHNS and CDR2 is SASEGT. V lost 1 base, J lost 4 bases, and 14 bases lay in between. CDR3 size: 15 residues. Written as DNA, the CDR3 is TGTGCCAGCAGTGAAGTAGCGTGGAGTAATTACGAGCAGTACTTC. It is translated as CASSEVAWSNYEQYF.

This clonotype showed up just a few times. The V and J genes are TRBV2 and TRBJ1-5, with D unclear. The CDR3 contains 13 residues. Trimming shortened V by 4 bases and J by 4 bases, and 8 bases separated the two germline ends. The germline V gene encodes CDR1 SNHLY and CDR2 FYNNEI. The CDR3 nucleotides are TGTGCCAGCAGTGTCCGAGGGAATCAGCCCCAGCATTTT. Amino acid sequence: CASSVRGNQPQHF.

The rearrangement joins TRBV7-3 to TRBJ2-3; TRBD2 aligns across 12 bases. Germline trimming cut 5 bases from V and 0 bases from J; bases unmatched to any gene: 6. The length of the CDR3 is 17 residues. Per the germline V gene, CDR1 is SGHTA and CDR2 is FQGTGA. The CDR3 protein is CASSPILAGGSTDTQYF. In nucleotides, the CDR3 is TGTGCCAGCAGCCCGATACTAGCGGGAGGTAGCACAGATACGCAGTATTTT.

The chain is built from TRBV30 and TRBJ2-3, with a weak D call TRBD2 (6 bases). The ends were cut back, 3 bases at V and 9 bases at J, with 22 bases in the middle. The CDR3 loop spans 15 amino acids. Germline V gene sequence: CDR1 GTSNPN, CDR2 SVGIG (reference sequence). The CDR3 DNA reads TGTGCCTGGAGCGTTGTGGGGGGACCACGTGAGACGCAGTATTTT. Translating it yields CAWSVVGGPRETQYF.

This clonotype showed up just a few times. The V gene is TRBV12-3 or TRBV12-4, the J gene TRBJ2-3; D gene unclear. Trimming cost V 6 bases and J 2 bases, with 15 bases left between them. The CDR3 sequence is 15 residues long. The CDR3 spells CASRSKQKLTDTQYF. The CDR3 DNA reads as TGTGCCAGCAGATCGAAGCAGAAACTCACAGATACGCAGTATTTT.

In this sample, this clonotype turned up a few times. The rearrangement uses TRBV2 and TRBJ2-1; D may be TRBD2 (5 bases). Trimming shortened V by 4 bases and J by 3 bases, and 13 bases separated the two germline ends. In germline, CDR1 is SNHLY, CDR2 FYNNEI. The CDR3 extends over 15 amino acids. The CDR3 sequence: CASSGGWGDYNEQFF. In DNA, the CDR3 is TGTGCCAGCAGTGGCGGGTGGGGAGACTACAATGAGCAGTTCTTC.

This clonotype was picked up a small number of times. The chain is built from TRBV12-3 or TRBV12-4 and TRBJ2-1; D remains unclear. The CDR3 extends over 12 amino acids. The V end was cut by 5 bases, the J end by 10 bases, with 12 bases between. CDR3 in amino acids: CASSITFGEQFF. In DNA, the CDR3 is TGTGCCAGCAGTATAACGTTCGGGGAGCAGTTCTTC.

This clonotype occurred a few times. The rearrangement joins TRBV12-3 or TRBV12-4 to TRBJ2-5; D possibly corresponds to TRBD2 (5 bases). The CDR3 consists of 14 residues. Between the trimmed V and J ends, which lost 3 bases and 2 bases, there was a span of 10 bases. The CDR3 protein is CASSFFQRQETQYF. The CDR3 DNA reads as TGTGCCAGCAGTTTTTTCCAGCGGCAAGAGACCCAGTACTTC.

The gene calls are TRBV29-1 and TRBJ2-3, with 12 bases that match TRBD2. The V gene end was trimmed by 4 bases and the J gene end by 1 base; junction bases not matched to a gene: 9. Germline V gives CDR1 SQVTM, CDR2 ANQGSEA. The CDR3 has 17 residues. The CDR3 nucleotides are TGCAGCGTTGCTTTCCTAGCGGGGGGGCCTCGCACAGATACGCAGTATTTT. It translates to CSVAFLAGGPRTDTQYF.

DNA of the CDR3: TGTGCCAGCAGCTTAATGGGGCGGAACAGCTCCTACGAGCAGTACTTC. Translation: CASSLMGRNSSYEQYF. The chain is built from TRBV13 and TRBJ2-7; TRBD1 is a possible D gene (5 bases). Per germline, CDR1 PRHDT and CDR2 FYEKMQ (reference sequence). This CDR3 is 16 amino acids long. Deletions cut 2 bases from V and 0 bases from J, with 14 bases between.

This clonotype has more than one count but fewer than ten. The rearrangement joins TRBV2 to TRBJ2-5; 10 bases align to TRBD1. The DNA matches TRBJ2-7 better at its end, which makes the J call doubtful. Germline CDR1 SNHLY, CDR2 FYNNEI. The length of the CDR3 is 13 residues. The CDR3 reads CASTGDRGHEQYF. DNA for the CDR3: TGTGCCAGCACAGGGGACAGGGGCCACGAGCAGTACTTC.

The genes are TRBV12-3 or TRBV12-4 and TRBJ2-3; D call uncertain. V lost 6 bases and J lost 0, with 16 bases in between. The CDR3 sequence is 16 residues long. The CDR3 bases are TGTGCCAGCAGCCTTCGGCCATCCCTAAGCACAGATACGCAGTATTTT. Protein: CASSLRPSLSTDTQYF.

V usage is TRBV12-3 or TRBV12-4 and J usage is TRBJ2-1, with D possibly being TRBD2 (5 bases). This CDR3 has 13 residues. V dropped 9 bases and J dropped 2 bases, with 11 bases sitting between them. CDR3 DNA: TGTGCCAGTGCCGAGGGAACCTACAATGAGCAGTTCTTC. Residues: CASAEGTYNEQFF.

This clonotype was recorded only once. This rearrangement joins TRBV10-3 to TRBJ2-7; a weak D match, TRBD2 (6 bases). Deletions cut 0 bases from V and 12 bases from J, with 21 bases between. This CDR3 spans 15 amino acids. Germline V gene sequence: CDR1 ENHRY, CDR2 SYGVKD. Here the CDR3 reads CAISESPGETETRYF. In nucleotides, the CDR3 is TGTGCCATCAGTGAGTCTCCGGGGGAAACAGAGACCCGGTACTTC.

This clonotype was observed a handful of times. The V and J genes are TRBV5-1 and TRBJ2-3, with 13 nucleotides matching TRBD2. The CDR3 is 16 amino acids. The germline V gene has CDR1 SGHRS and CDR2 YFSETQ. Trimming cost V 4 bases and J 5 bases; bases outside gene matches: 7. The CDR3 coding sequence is TGCGCCAGCAGCAGCGGGAGACTAGCGGGAGGAGATACGCAGTATTTT. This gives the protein CASSSGRLAGGDTQYF.

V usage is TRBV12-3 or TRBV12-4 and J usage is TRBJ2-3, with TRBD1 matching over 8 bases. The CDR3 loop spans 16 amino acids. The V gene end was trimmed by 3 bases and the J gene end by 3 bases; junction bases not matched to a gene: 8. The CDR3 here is CASSFNPGQGTDTQYF. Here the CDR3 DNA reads TGTGCCAGCAGTTTCAATCCCGGACAGGGTACAGATACGCAGTATTTT.

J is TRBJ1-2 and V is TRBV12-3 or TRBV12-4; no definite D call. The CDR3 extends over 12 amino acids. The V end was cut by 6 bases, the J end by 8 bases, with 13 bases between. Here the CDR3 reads CASSPDAQGYTF. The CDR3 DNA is TGTGCCAGCAGCCCCGACGCGCAGGGCTACACCTTC.

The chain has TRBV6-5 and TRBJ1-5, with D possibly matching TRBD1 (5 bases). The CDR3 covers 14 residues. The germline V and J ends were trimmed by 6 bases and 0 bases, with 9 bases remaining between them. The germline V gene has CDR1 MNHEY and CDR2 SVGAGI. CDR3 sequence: CASRTTGSNQPQHF. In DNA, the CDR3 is TGTGCCAGCAGGACAACAGGTAGCAATCAGCCCCAGCATTTT.

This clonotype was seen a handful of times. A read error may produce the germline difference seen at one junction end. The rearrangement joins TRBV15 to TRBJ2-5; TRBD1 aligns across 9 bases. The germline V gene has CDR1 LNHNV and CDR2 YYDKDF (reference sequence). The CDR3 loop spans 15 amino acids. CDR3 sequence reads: CATSRDGGQGETQYF. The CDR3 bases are TGTGCCACCAGTAGAGATGGGGGACAGGGAGAGACCCAGTACTTC. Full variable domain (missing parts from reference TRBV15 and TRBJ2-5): DAMVIQNPRYQVTQFGKPVTLSCSQTLNHNVMYWYQQKSSQAPKLLFHYYDKDFNNEADTPDNFQSRRPNTSFCFLDIRSPGLGDTAMYLCATSRDGGQGETQYFGPGTRLLVL.

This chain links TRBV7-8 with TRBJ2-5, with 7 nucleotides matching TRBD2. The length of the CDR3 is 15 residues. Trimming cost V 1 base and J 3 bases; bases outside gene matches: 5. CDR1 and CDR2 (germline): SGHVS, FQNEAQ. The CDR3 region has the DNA TGTGCCAGCAGCTTAGGGTGGGAGGGCGAAGAGACCCAGTACTTC. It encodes CASSLGWEGEETQYF.

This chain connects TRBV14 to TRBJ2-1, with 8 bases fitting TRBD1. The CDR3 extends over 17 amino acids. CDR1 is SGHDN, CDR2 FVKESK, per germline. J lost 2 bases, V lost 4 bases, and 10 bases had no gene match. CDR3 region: CASSLRQGSIAYNEQFF. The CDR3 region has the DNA TGTGCCAGCAGCCTAAGACAGGGGTCAATCGCCTACAATGAGCAGTTCTTC.

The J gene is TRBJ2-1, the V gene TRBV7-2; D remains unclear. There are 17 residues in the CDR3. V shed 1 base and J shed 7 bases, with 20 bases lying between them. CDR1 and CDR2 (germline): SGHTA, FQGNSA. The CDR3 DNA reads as TGTGCCAGCAGCTTAGTATCCGTTCACAGAGGAAAGAATGAGCAGTTCTTC. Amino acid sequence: CASSLVSVHRGKNEQFF.

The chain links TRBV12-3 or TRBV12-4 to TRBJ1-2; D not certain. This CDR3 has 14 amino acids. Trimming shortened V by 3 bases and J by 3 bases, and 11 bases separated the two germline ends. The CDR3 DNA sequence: TGTGCCAGCAGTTTTGGAGCGCTCGACTATGGCTACACCTTC. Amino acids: CASSFGALDYGYTF.

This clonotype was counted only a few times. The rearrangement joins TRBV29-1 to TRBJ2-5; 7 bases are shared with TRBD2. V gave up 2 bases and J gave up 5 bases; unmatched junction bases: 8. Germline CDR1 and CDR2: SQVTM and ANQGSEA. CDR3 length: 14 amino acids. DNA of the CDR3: TGCAGCGTTGAACTACGCGGGAGAGGCGAGACCCAGTACTTC. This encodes CSVELRGRGETQYF.

The CDR3 DNA reads TGCGCCAGCAGCTTGGGGACAGAAACTGAAGCTTTCTTT. This sequence encodes CASSLGTETEAFF. The rearrangement uses TRBV5-1 and TRBJ1-1, with D maybe TRBD1 (6 bases). Germline lookup yields CDR1 SGHRS and CDR2 YFSETQ. Deletions cut 0 bases from V and 5 bases from J, with 8 bases between. This CDR3 has 13 residues. Looking up the rest from reference TRBV5-1 and TRBJ1-1 gives the full variable domain: KAGVTQTPRYLIKTRGQQVTLSCSPISGHRSVSWYQQTPGQGLQFLFEYFSETQRNKGNFPGRFSGRQFSNSRSEMNVSTLELGDSALYLCASSLGTETEAFFGQGTRLTVV.

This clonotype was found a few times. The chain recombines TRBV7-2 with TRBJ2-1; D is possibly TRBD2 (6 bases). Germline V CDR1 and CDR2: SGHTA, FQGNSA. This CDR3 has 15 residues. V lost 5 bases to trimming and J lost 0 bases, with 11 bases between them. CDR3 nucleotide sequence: TGTGCCAGCAGCCCCCGGGAGCGCTCCTACAATGAGCAGTTCTTC. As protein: CASSPRERSYNEQFF.